This entry features one T cell receptor beta chain sequence. Its antigen is not identified. This entry is derived from a study of T-cell memory formation after mild COVID-19. General study points: Confirmation was lacking for SARS-CoV-2 specificity of second-wave clones that peaked on day 37. The study detected some responding clones in pre-infection memory, suggesting cross-reactive memory joined.

TCRdb reprocessed the 5' RACE reads with MiXCR, giving one entry per CDR3 protein. The sample records about 350,000 distinct CDR3 sequences, around an eighth being singletons. The source material was PBMCs or a T cell subset sorted from them (not recorded which). The TCR originated in a man younger than 35 who had mild COVID-19 (a few samples of this study predate the infection). Cell type and time point are not known.

In DNA, the CDR3 is TGTGCCAGCAGTCCGGTGGGGGAGGGCATCAATCAGCCCCAGCATTTT. Protein sequence: CASSPVGEGINQPQHF. The J gene is TRBJ1-5, the V gene TRBV12-3 or TRBV12-4, with D possibly matching TRBD1 (5 bases). The CDR3 totals 16 residues. V shed 5 bases and J shed 3 bases, with 17 bases lying between them.